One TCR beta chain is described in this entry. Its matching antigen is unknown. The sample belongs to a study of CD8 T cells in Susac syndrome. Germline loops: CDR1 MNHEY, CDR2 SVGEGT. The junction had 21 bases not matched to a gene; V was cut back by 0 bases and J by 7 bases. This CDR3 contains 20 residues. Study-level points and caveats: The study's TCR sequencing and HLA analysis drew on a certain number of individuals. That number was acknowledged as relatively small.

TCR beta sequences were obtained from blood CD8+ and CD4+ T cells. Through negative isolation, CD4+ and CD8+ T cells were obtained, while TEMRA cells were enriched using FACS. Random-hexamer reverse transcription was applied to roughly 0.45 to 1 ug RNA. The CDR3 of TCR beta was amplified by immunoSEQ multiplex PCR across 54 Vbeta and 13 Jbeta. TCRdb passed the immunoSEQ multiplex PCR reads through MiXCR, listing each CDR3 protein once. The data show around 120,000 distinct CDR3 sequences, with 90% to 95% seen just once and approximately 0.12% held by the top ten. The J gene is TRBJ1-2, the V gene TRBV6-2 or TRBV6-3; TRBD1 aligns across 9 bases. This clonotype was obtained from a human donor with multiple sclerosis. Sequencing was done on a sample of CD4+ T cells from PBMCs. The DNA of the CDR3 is TGTGCCAGCAGTTACTCGGTCGGTATACAGGGGGCCTTGTCGCGAAGTGGCTACACCTTC. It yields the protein CASSYSVGIQGALSRSGYTF.